Presented here are 12 T cell receptor beta chains from one specimen sequenced in a study of T-cell reconstitution after alpha-beta-depleted transplantation in children. Using unique molecular identifiers, the investigators prepared the TCRbeta library. Via MiXCR, TCRdb re-called the PCR reads, giving one row per CDR3 protein. The sample records 500,000 to 600,000 distinct CDR3 sequences, around 27% being singletons. The input for sequencing was PBMCs, taken before TCRalphabeta/CD19-depleted stem cell transplant. The source of these receptors is a boy under two years old with Wiskott-Aldrich syndrome, due to receive a stem cell transplant.

The genes are TRBV4-1 and TRBJ1-6; 8 nucleotides line up with TRBD1. CDR3 size: 15 residues. With V trimmed by 0 bases and J by 11 bases, 6 bases remained unmatched. Germline V gene sequence: CDR1 MGHRA, CDR2 YSYEKL. CDR3 DNA: TGCGCCAGCAGCCAAGACAGGGGGCGGTGGCCACCCCTCCACTTT. Amino acid sequence: CASSQDRGRWPPLHF.

The V gene is TRBV5-1, the J gene TRBJ2-7; 11 nucleotides agree with TRBD2. The CDR3 has 17 amino acids. The V and J ends lost 2 bases and 2 bases, in that order; junction bases with no gene match: 9. In germline, CDR1 is SGHRS, CDR2 YFSETQ. The CDR3 protein is CASSLRLAGGWAYEQYF. The DNA of the CDR3 is TGCGCCAGCAGCTTACGGCTAGCGGGAGGTTGGGCCTACGAGCAGTACTTC.

This clonotype has just a few counts. The chain is built from TRBV20-1 and TRBJ2-1; 15 nucleotides match TRBD2. This CDR3 has 16 residues. The V gene end was trimmed by 3 bases and the J gene end by 5 bases; junction bases not matched to a gene: 5. Germline CDR1 is DFQATT and CDR2 is SNEGSKA (reference sequence). In DNA form, the CDR3 reads TGCAGTGCTAGCGGGACTAGCGGGAGGCTGAACAATGAGCAGTTCTTC. Translation: CSASGTSGRLNNEQFF.

The genes are TRBV7-9 and TRBJ2-7; TRBD1 or TRBD2 may be the D gene (5 bases each). Germline CDR1 SEHNR, CDR2 FQNEAQ (reference sequence). Trimming shortened V by 1 base and J by 2 bases, and 12 bases separated the two germline ends. This CDR3 spans 15 amino acids. CDR3 nucleotides: TGTGCCAGCAGCTTAGGGGGCGGACTCACCTACGAGCAGTACTTC. Its translation is CASSLGGGLTYEQYF.

This chain joins TRBV18 and TRBJ1-3; weak D call: TRBD1 (5 bases). CDR3 length equals 15 residues. Germline V gene sequence: CDR1 KGHSH, CDR2 LQKENI. V lost 3 bases, J lost 2 bases, and 11 bases lay in between. The CDR3 bases are TGTGCCAGCTCACCCACCGACAGACCTGGAAACACCATATATTTT. It translates to CASSPTDRPGNTIYF.

The chain recombines TRBV19 with TRBJ2-1; 11 bases align to TRBD2. Germline V lookup: CDR1 LNHDA, CDR2 SQIVND (reference sequence). This CDR3 has 14 residues. The V gene end was trimmed by 7 bases and the J gene end by 6 bases; junction bases not matched to a gene: 5. The CDR3 loop reads CASKNSGRANEQFF. Written as DNA, the CDR3 is TGTGCCAGTAAAAATAGCGGGAGGGCCAATGAGCAGTTCTTC. Complete variable domain (other parts from reference TRBV19 and TRBJ2-1): DGGITQSPKYLFRKEGQNVTLSCEQNLNHDAMYWYRQDPGQGLRLIYYSQIVNDFQKGDIAEGYSVSREKKESFPLTVTSAQKNPTAFYLCASKNSGRANEQFFGPGTRLTVL.

This clonotype was counted once. Its ends do not fully match the called genes, so a read error is possible. V and J are TRBV20-1 and TRBJ2-7, with unresolved D. CDR1 DFQATT and CDR2 SNEGSKA come from the germline V gene (reference sequence). The CDR3 loop spans 15 amino acids. Here the CDR3 reads CCARVTGGVVYEQYF. CDR3 coding DNA: TGCTGTGCTAGAGTGACCGGTGGGGTGGTCTACGAGCAGTACTTC.

This chain links TRBV5-1 with TRBJ2-1; D tentatively reads TRBD1 or TRBD2 (5 bases each). The CDR3 extends over 14 amino acids. V was shortened by 0 bases and J by 8 bases, with 12 bases between the two germline ends. Germline CDR1 reads SGHRS; CDR2 reads YFSETQ. Here the CDR3 reads CASSLGGAGDEQFF. DNA for the CDR3: TGCGCCAGCAGCTTGGGGGGCGCCGGGGATGAGCAGTTCTTC.

This clonotype appeared a few times. The V call is TRBV20-1, the J call TRBJ2-1; TRBD1 matches 8 bases. Germline assignment: CDR1 DFQATT and CDR2 SNEGSKA (reference sequence). Trimming removed 3 bases from V and 7 bases from J; junction bases left unmatched: 14. The CDR3 sequence is 16 residues long. The CDR3 DNA is TGCAGTGCTAGTTCAGCAGGGGGCGGAGGTAGGAATGAGCAGTTCTTC. Translated: CSASSAGGGGRNEQFF.

The chain joins TRBV12-3 or TRBV12-4 to TRBJ2-7, with D uncertain. The CDR3 has 11 amino acids. The germline V and J ends were trimmed by 3 bases and 7 bases, with 7 bases remaining between them. Here the CDR3 DNA reads TGTGCCAGCAGTTTTTGGCGGGAGCAGTACTTC. The encoded protein is CASSFWREQYF.

The V and J genes are TRBV2 and TRBJ2-7; 9 nucleotides match TRBD1. Looked up from germline, CDR1 is SNHLY and CDR2 is FYNNEI. Trimming removed 5 bases from V and 0 bases from J; junction bases left unmatched: 5. CDR3 length: 15 amino acids. The CDR3 nucleotides are TGTGCCAGCAGTTACCGGGACAGGGTCTCCTACGAGCAGTACTTC. Translated, it gives CASSYRDRVSYEQYF.

The chain links TRBV12-3 or TRBV12-4 to TRBJ2-1, with D uncertain. The V and J ends lost 3 bases and 7 bases respectively, with 13 bases between them. The CDR3 totals 14 residues. The CDR3 reads CASSFGALVNEQFF. CDR3 in DNA: TGTGCCAGCAGTTTCGGTGCGCTAGTTAATGAGCAGTTCTTC.